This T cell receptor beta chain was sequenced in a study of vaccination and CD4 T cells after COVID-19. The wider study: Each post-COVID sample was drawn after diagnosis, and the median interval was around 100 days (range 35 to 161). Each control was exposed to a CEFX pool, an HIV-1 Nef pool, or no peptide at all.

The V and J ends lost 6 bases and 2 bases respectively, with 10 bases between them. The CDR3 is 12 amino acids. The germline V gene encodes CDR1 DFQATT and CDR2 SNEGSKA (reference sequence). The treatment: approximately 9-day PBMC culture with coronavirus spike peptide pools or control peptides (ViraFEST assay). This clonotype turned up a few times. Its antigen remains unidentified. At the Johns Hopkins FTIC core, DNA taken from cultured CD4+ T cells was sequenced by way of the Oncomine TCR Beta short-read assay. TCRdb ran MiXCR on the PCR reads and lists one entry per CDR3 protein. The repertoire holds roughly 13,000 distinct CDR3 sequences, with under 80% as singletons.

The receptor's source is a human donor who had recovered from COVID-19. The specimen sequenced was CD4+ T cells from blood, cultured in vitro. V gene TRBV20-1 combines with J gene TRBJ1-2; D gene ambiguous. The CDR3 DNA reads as TGCAGTGCCCGCCAGGAAAACTATGGCTACACCTTC. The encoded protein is CSARQENYGYTF.